Below, 18 T cell receptor beta chains from the same sample are listed, as sequenced in a study of preoperative IRX-2 immunotherapy in early breast cancer. Noted treatment: preoperative locoregional IRX-2 cytokine immunotherapy. The data were produced by immunoSEQ multiplex PCR, yet TCRdb's version contains in-frame clones alone and is incomplete. The sample yields 35,000 to 55,000 clones, over 85% seen once. Specimen: tumor tissue, collected after IRX-2 immunotherapy. Source of these receptors: a human donor with breast cancer.

The count of this clone is one. The chain joins TRBV30 to TRBJ2-5, with 7 bases aligning to TRBD2. The V gene end was trimmed by 2 bases and the J gene end by 6 bases; junction bases not matched to a gene: 6. Germline CDR1 GTSNPN, CDR2 SVGIG (reference sequence). The CDR3 loop spans 13 amino acids. The CDR3 DNA sequence: TGTGCCTGGAGTCGTTCGGGAGGAAAGACCCAGTACTTC. It is translated as CAWSRSGGKTQYF.

The rearrangement uses TRBV27 and TRBJ2-1; 8 bases are shared with TRBD2. V shed 4 bases and J 7 bases; nucleotides not matched to a gene: 6. The CDR3 consists of 14 residues. CDR1 and CDR2 from the germline V gene are MNHEY and SMNVEV (reference sequence). CDR3 amino acids: CASSSGLVGNEQFF. The CDR3 region has the DNA TGTGCCAGCAGTTCGGGACTAGTTGGTAATGAGCAGTTCTTC.

The chain links TRBV11-2 to TRBJ2-2; D unresolved. The CDR3 loop spans 16 amino acids. The ends were cut back, 1 base at V and 0 bases at J, with 9 bases in the middle. The germline gives CDR1 SGHAT, CDR2 FQNNGV. This CDR3 reads CASSLARGTNTGELFF. CDR3 nucleotides: TGTGCCAGCAGCTTAGCTCGCGGCACGAACACCGGGGAGCTGTTTTTT.

This chain links TRBV6-5 with TRBJ2-4; D is undetermined. Trimming left V 6 bases short and J 2 bases short, with 14 bases between. There are 15 residues in the CDR3. Germline lookup yields CDR1 MNHEY and CDR2 SVGAGI. The CDR3 DNA follows: TGTGCCAGCAGCTCCCTCCTCTCGCCCAAAAACATTCAGTACTTC. Residues: CASSSLLSPKNIQYF.

The V and J genes are TRBV27 and TRBJ2-7; 10 bases match TRBD1. Germline trimming cut 5 bases from V and 6 bases from J; bases unmatched to any gene: 4. The CDR3 runs 13 residues. Per germline, CDR1 MNHEY and CDR2 SMNVEV (reference sequence). Written as DNA, the CDR3 is TGTGCCAGCAGTAAGGACAGGGGGGGCGAGCAGTACTTC. It encodes CASSKDRGGEQYF.

The chain uses TRBV7-2 and TRBJ2-3; D unclear. With 4 bases removed from V and 2 bases from J, the gap between germline ends came to 10 bases. The CDR3 length is 14 residues. Germline V lookup: CDR1 SGHTA, CDR2 FQGNSA. The CDR3 protein is CASSSYRATDTQYF. The CDR3 coding sequence is TGTGCCAGCAGCTCGTATAGGGCCACAGATACGCAGTATTTT.

The rearrangement links TRBV20-1 to TRBJ1-2; D possibly corresponds to TRBD1 (5 bases). Trimming left V 5 bases short and J 8 bases short, with 9 bases between. Germline CDR1 and CDR2: DFQATT and SNEGSKA (reference sequence). This CDR3 has 10 amino acids. CDR3 DNA sequence: TGCAGTGCTGAGACAGTCGGCTACACCTTC. It is translated as CSAETVGYTF.

This clone was observed a few times. This rearrangement joins TRBV19 to TRBJ1-6; D perhaps matches TRBD1 (5 bases). Trimming stripped 7 bases from V and 10 bases from J, with 11 bases between. CDR1 LNHDA and CDR2 SQIVND come from the germline V gene (reference sequence). The CDR3 covers 12 residues. CDR3 amino acids: CASKQGVSPLHF. The CDR3 bases are TGTGCCAGTAAGCAGGGTGTGTCACCCCTCCACTTT.

The rearrangement links TRBV29-1 to TRBJ1-2, with TRBD1 as a possible D gene (6 bases). Germline V gives CDR1 SQVTM, CDR2 ANQGSEA. This CDR3 is 13 amino acids long. V was trimmed by 4 bases and J by 6 bases, leaving 15 bases between them. CDR3 in amino acids: CSVGEPRGNGYTF. CDR3 bases: TGCAGCGTTGGGGAGCCGAGGGGGAATGGCTACACCTTC.

The chain recombines TRBV28 with TRBJ1-2, with 7 nucleotides matching TRBD1. CDR1 is MDHEN, CDR2 SYDVKM, per germline. Germline trimming cut 1 base from V and 5 bases from J; bases unmatched to any gene: 7. The CDR3 has 15 residues. The DNA of the CDR3 is TGTGCCAGCAGTTTATATCTAGCAGGGGGATATGGCTACACCTTC. It is translated as CASSLYLAGGYGYTF.

The V and J genes are TRBV30 and TRBJ1-3; D uncertain. Deletions cut 0 bases from V and 1 base from J, with 7 bases between. The CDR3 is 14 residues long. Germline CDR1 reads GTSNPN; CDR2 reads SVGIG (reference sequence). As DNA, the CDR3 is TGTGCCTGGAGTGTACGGTTATCTGGAAACACCATATATTTT. Its translation: CAWSVRLSGNTIYF.

This chain connects TRBV4-1 to TRBJ2-2, with a weak D call TRBD2 (5 bases). V lost 1 base and J lost 7, with 7 bases in between. Germline-derived CDR1 and CDR2 are MGHRA and YSYEKL. This CDR3 has 13 amino acids. CDR3 sequence reads: CASSQVGVGELFF. The CDR3 coding sequence is TGCGCCAGCAGCCAAGTCGGGGTCGGGGAGCTGTTTTTT.

The chain combines TRBV6-5 with TRBJ1-6; D unresolved. Trimming stripped 2 bases from V and 13 bases from J, with 12 bases between. This CDR3 has 13 amino acids. Germline V CDR1 and CDR2: MNHEY, SVGAGI. CDR3 residues: CASSYTTQAPLHF. CDR3 in DNA: TGTGCCAGCAGTTACACGACCCAGGCGCCCCTCCACTTT.

The chain joins TRBV4-3 to TRBJ2-6; 8 bases align to TRBD2. CDR1 and CDR2 (germline): LGHNA, YSLEER. This CDR3 is built from 19 residues. V trimming: 4 bases; J trimming: 2 bases; junction bases outside the gene matches: 13. The CDR3 DNA is TGCGCCAGCAGCCTCGAGCGGGAGTTGGCTTCGCCTGGGGCCAACGTCCTGACTTTC. Encoded protein: CASSLERELASPGANVLTF.

CDR3 sequence: CASSQDPSNTEAFF. CDR3 DNA sequence: TGCGCCAGCAGCCAAGATCCTTCCAACACTGAAGCTTTCTTT. This chain connects TRBV4-3 to TRBJ1-1, with D unresolved. Germline lookup yields CDR1 LGHNA and CDR2 YSLEER. The CDR3 loop spans 14 amino acids. Trimming took 0 bases from V and 2 from J, leaving 7 bases between them.

The chain recombines TRBV19 with TRBJ2-3; 7 bases map to TRBD1. The junction had 8 bases not matched to a gene; V was cut back by 4 bases and J by 7 bases. CDR3 size: 14 residues. Looked up from germline, CDR1 is LNHDA and CDR2 is SQIVND (reference sequence). CDR3 sequence: CASSRSDRVNTQYF. The CDR3 DNA is TGTGCCAGTAGTAGGTCCGACAGGGTAAATACGCAGTATTTT.

The chain couples TRBV7-2 to TRBJ2-2; 8 bases line up with TRBD1. Germline lookup yields CDR1 SGHTA and CDR2 FQGNSA. This CDR3 comprises 18 residues. Trimming took 0 bases from V and 4 from J; bases not matched to a gene: 10. CDR3 nucleotides: TGTGCCAGCAGCTTAGCCTTCTTGACAGGGGTTCTCACCGGGGAGCTGTTTTTT. Its protein is CASSLAFLTGVLTGELFF. Full variable domain (missing parts from reference TRBV7-2 and TRBJ2-2): GAGVSQSPSNKVTEKGKDVELRCDPISGHTALYWYRQSLGQGLEFLIYFQGNSAPDKSGLPSDRFSAERTGGSVSTLTIQRTQQEDSAVYLCASSLAFLTGVLTGELFFGEGSRLTVL.

This rearrangement joins TRBV28 to TRBJ1-5, with 7 nucleotides matching TRBD1. CDR3 length: 15 amino acids. V shed 5 bases, J shed 5 bases, and the junction held 9 bases outside the gene matches. CDR1 MDHEN and CDR2 SYDVKM come from the germline V gene. The CDR3 DNA reads as TGTGCCAGCAGTCCGAGACAGGGTGGTCATCAGCCCCAGCATTTT. Translated: CASSPRQGGHQPQHF.